The source of this T cell receptor beta chain is a study of CD8+CD57+ T cells in acquired aplastic anemia. By flow cytometry, patients selected for sequencing had shown an expansion of CD8+CD57+ cells. CDR3 length equals 11 residues. Germline-derived CDR1 and CDR2 are SGHAT and FQNNGV. The TCR beta profiling, which covered VDJ combination and CDR3 sequence, was carried out using genomic DNA as the template. TCRdb re-called the reads through MiXCR, storing one row per CDR3 protein. The sample comprises 450,000 to 600,000 distinct CDR3 sequences, around a third of which are singletons, and 0.82% rests with the top ten. Regarding this clonotype: A single base separates this from a much larger clone, so it may be a read error.

The sequenced sample consisted of sorted CD4+, CD8+, or CD8+CD57+ T cells (not recorded which) from PBMCs. This clonotype originated in a human donor with aplastic anemia. The chain combines TRBV11-2 with TRBJ1-2; D not resolved. CDR3 in DNA: TGTGCCAGCAGCCCATTTACTGGCTACATCTTC. It translates to CASSPFTGYIF.